The sequence of this T cell receptor beta chain was determined in a study of early T cells in non-severe SARS-CoV-2 infection. As for the study in general: Sequencing was performed on bulk RNA from unsorted whole blood, leaving chains unpaired. Overall study results and limits: Matching results from VDJdb favored anti-spike CD8 responses, leaving private and CD4 specificities undetected.

Notes on this clonotype: No antigen is known for it.

Attached unique molecular identifiers marked individual cDNA molecules. TCRdb passed the 5' RACE reads through MiXCR, listing each CDR3 protein once. The table includes about 80,000 distinct CDR3 sequences, 14% to 15% detected once. The V gene lost 4 bases and the J gene lost 3 bases, with 11 bases spanning the gap. Germline CDR1 SGHDT, CDR2 YYEEEE. The CDR3 is 14 residues long. This sequence was found in an adult who was a healthcare worker with PCR-confirmed SARS-CoV-2 infection or an uninfected control (not recorded which). The chain is built from TRBV5-6 and TRBJ1-5, with D perhaps matching TRBD1 (5 bases). Sequenced: whole blood. CDR3 region: CASSMGLTNQPQHF. The DNA for the CDR3 is TGTGCCAGCAGCATGGGACTCACCAATCAGCCCCAGCATTTT. Using reference TRBV5-6 and TRBJ1-5 for the parts outside the CDR3, the full variable domain is DAGVTQSPTHLIKTRGQQVTLRCSPKSGHDTVSWYQQALGQGPQFIFQYYEEEERQRGNFPDRFSGHQFPNYSSELNVNALLLGDSALYLCASSMGLTNQPQHFGDGTRLSIL.